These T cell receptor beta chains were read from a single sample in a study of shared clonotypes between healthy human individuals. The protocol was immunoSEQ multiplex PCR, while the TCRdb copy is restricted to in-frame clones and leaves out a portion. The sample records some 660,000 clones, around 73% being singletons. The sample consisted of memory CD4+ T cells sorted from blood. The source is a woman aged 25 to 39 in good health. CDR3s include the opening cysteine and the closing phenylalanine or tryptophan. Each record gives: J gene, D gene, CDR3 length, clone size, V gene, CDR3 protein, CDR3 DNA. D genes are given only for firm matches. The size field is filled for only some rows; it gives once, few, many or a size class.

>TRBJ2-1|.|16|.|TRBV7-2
CASSRDGRDRYNEQFF
TGTGCCAGCAGCCGAGATGGACGGGACCGATACAATGAGCAGTTCTTC
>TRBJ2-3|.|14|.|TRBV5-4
CASRTQQGTDTQYF
TGTGCCAGCAGAACCCAACAGGGCACAGATACGCAGTATTTT
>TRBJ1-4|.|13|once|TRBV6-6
CASSLGSNEKLFF
TGTGCCAGCAGTCTGGGGAGTAATGAAAAACTGTTTTTT
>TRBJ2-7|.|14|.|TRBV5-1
CASSHPGSKDEQYF
TGCGCCAGCAGCCATCCAGGGTCAAAGGACGAGCAGTACTTC
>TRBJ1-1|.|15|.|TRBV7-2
CASSPEGGWNTEAFF
TGTGCCAGCAGCCCCGAGGGGGGCTGGAACACTGAAGCTTTCTTT
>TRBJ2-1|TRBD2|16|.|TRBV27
CASSLSGTSGSNEQFF
TGTGCCAGCAGTTTATCCGGGACTAGCGGGAGTAATGAGCAGTTCTTC
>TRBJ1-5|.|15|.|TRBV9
CASSVTGASNQPQHF
TGTGCCAGCAGCGTAACGGGGGCTAGCAATCAGCCCCAGCATTTT
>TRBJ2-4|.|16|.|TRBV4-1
CASSQDRTLPKNIQYF
TGCGCCAGCAGCCAAGACCGGACCCTTCCCAAAAACATTCAGTACTTC
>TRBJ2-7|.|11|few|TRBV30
CAWSGGYEQYF
TGTGCCTGGAGTGGAGGGTACGAGCAGTACTTC
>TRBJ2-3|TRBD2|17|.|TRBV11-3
CASSLGETSGSTDTQYF
TGTGCCAGCAGCTTAGGCGAGACTAGCGGGAGCACAGATACGCAGTATTTT
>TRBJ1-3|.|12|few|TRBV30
CAWARGRNTIYF
TGTGCCTGGGCCCGGGGGAGAAACACCATATATTTT
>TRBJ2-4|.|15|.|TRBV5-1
CASSSTGLAKNIQYF
TGCGCCAGCAGTTCGACAGGTCTAGCCAAAAACATTCAGTACTTC
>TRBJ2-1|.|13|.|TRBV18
CASSPASYNEQFF
TGTGCCAGCTCACCTGCTTCGTACAATGAGCAGTTCTTC
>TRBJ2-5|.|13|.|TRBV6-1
CAGSTYQQETQYF
TGTGCCGGCAGCACCTATCAACAAGAGACCCAGTACTTC
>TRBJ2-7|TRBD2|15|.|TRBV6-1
CASTLRWASGYEQYF
TGTGCCAGCACCTTAAGATGGGCTAGCGGTTACGAGCAGTACTTC
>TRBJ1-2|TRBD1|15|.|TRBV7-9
CASSSGTGGDYGYTF
TGTGCCAGCAGCTCAGGCACAGGGGGCGACTATGGCTACACCTTC
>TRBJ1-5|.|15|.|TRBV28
CASSFPGSGNQPQHF
TGTGCCAGCAGTTTCCCCGGGTCTGGCAATCAGCCCCAGCATTTT
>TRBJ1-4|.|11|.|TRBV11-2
CASSSQEKLFF
TGTGCCAGCAGCTCCCAAGAAAAACTGTTTTTT
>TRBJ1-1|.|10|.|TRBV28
CAKNQGQAFF
TGTGCCAAGAATCAGGGGCAAGCTTTCTTT
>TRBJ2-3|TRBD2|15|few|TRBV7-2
CASSTRLAGTDTQYF
TGTGCCAGCAGCACGCGACTAGCGGGGACAGATACGCAGTATTTT
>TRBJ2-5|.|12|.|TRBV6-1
CASRKLSPTQYF
TGTGCCAGCCGAAAATTAAGTCCGACCCAGTACTTC
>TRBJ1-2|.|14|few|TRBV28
CASSFDVSNYGYTF
TGTGCCAGCAGTTTTGATGTTTCCAACTATGGCTACACCTTC
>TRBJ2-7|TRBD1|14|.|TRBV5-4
CASSRGQGPYEQYF
TGTGCCAGCAGCCGGGGACAGGGGCCCTACGAGCAGTACTTC
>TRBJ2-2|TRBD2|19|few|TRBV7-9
CASSSHRTSGRAHTGELFF
TGTGCCAGCAGCTCCCACCGGACTAGCGGGAGGGCGCACACCGGGGAGCTGTTTTTT
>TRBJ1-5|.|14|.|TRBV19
CASSMAASNQPQHF
TGTGCCAGTAGTATGGCAGCGAGCAATCAGCCCCAGCATTTT
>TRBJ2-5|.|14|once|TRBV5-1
CASNPPGEDKTQYF
TGCGCCAGCAATCCGCCGGGGGAGGATAAGACCCAGTACTTC
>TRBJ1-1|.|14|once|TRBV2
CASTRTTLGAEAFF
TGTGCCAGCACTAGAACCACCCTGGGGGCTGAAGCTTTCTTT
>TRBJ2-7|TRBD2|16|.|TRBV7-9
CASGLTGTSGSIEQYF
TGTGCCAGTGGGTTAACCGGGACTAGCGGGAGTATCGAGCAGTACTTC
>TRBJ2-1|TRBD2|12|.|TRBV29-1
CSYETSGVEQFF
TGCAGCTACGAGACTAGCGGAGTGGAGCAGTTCTTC
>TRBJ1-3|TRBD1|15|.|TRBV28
CASSIRDSSGNTIYF
TGTGCCAGCAGCATAAGGGACAGCTCTGGAAACACCATATATTTT
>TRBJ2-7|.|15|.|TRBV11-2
CASRDWLRGPYEQYF
TGTGCCAGCAGGGACTGGTTAAGAGGGCCCTACGAGCAGTACTTC
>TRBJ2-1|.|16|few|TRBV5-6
CASSVLGGSSYNEQFF
TGTGCCAGCAGCGTCCTAGGGGGGAGCTCCTACAATGAGCAGTTCTTC
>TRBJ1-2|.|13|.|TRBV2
CASSEVDGNGYTF
TGTGCCAGCAGTGAGGTGGATGGGAATGGCTACACCTTC
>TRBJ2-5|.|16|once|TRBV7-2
CASSLGVRGGQETQYF
TGTGCCAGCAGCTTAGGGGTGCGAGGGGGCCAAGAGACCCAGTACTTC
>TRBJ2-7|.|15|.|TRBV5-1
CASSLAGGVSGEQYF
TGCGCCAGCAGCTTGGCCGGGGGAGTGTCGGGCGAGCAGTACTTC
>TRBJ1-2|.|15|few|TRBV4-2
CASSQDRGGSYGYTF
TGTGCCAGCAGCCAAGATCGAGGTGGAAGCTATGGCTACACCTTC
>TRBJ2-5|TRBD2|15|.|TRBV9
CASSVGVREEETQYF
TGTGCCAGCAGCGTAGGGGTGCGGGAGGAAGAGACCCAGTACTTC
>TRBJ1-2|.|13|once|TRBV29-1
CSVDDSDNYGYTF
TGCAGCGTTGATGACTCCGATAACTATGGCTACACCTTC
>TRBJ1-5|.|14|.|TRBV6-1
CASSEKGGYQPQHF
TGTGCCAGCAGTGAAAAAGGGGGGTATCAGCCCCAGCATTTT
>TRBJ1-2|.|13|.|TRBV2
CASSGNLNYGYTF
TGTGCCAGCAGTGGCAACCTAAACTATGGCTACACCTTC
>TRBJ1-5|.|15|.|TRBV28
CASRGAGGVWQPQHF
TGTGCCAGCAGGGGCGCGGGGGGGGTGTGGCAGCCCCAGCATTTT
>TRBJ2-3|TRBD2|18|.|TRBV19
CASRPPGSGRFRTDTQYF
TGTGCCAGTAGGCCGCCGGGTAGCGGGAGGTTCCGCACAGATACGCAGTATTTT
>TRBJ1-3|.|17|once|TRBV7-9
CASSPPPRVSSGNTIYF
TGTGCCAGCAGCCCCCCCCCGCGGGTATCCTCTGGAAACACCATATATTTT
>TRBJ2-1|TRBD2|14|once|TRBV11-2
CASSHGAGASEQFF
TGTGCCAGCAGCCACGGGGCGGGAGCGTCTGAGCAGTTCTTC
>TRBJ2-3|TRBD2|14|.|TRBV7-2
CASSFKAGADTQYF
TGTGCCAGCAGCTTTAAAGCGGGAGCAGATACGCAGTATTTT
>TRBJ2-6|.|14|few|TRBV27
CASSFGSGANVLTF
TGTGCCAGCAGTTTTGGGTCTGGGGCCAACGTCCTGACTTTC
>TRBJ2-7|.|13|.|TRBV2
CASGSERSSEQYF
TGTGCCAGCGGAAGCGAGAGAAGTAGCGAGCAGTACTTC
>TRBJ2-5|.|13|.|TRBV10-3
CAISRGAAETQYF
TGTGCCATCAGTCGGGGAGCCGCGGAGACCCAGTACTTC